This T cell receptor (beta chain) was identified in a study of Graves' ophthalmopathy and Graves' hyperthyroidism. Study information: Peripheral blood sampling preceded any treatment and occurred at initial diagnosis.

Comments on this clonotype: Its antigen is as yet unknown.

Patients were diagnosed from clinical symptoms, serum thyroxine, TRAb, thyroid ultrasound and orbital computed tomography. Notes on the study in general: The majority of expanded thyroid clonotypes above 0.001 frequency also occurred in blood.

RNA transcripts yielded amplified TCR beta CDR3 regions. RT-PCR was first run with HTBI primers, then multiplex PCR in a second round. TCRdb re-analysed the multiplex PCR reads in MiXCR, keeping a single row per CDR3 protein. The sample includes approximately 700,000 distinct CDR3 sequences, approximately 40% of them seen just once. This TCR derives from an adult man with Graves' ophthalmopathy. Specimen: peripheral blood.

The CDR3 is CASSPGGGYYGANVLTF. The DNA for the CDR3 is TGTGCCAGCAGCCCCGGGGGGGGGTACTATGGGGCCAACGTCCTGACTTTC. The genes are TRBV7-8 and TRBJ2-6; the match to TRBD2 covers 8 bases. V shed 5 bases, J shed 3 bases, and the junction held 9 bases outside the gene matches. The length of the CDR3 is 17 residues. CDR1 and CDR2 from the germline V gene are SGHVS and FQNEAQ.